Listed here is a single T cell receptor beta chain. Its matching antigen is unknown. V gave up 1 base and J gave up 5 bases; unmatched junction bases: 12. This CDR3 has 18 amino acids. The germline gives CDR1 SGHRS, CDR2 YFSETQ. This sample is part of a study of shared clonotypes between healthy human individuals. Across the whole study: A few men and a couple of women, aged 18 to 49, were donors.

Study results and caveats: The donor pool, a small one, limited the genetic and exposure-history diversity represented.

TCRdb keeps only in-frame clones here, not all; method: immunoSEQ multiplex PCR. Of over a million clones listed, approximately 98.5% are singletons. The sequence derives from a man aged 25-45 years in good health. V is TRBV5-1 and J is TRBJ2-1, with TRBD2 matching over 10 bases. Sequencing input: naive CD4+ T cells sorted from blood. Subset here: CD45RA+ positively selected. CDR3 residues: CASSLRLAGVIGDNEQFF. The CDR3 coding sequence is TGCGCCAGCAGCTTGAGGCTAGCGGGAGTAATTGGGGACAATGAGCAGTTCTTC.